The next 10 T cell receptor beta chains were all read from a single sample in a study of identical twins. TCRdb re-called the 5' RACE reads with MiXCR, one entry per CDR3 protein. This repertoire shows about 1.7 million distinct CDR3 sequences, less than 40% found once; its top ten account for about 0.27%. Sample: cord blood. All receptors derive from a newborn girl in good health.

This chain's CDR3 is CARGSYEQYF. For the CDR3, the DNA is TGTGCCAGGGGCTCCTACGAGCAGTACTTC. The chain couples TRBV2 to TRBJ2-4; D uncertain. Gene TRBJ2-7 matches the end of the DNA better, so the J call may be wrong. This CDR3 region has 10 residues. Per germline, CDR1 SNHLY and CDR2 FYNNEI.

The CDR3 DNA is TGCAGTGCTAGCTGGGAGGGCCGGACTAACACTGAAGCTTTCTTT. This gives the protein CSASWEGRTNTEAFF. The chain couples TRBV20-1 to TRBJ1-1; D gene ambiguous. Trimming removed 3 bases at V and 2 bases at J, with 16 bases between. Germline V gene sequence: CDR1 DFQATT, CDR2 SNEGSKA (reference sequence). This CDR3 spans 15 amino acids.

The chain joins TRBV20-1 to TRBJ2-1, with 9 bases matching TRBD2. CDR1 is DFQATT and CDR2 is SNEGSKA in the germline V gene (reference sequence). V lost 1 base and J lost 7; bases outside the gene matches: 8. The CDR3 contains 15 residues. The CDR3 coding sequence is TGCAGTGCTAGAGTCCCTAGCGGGATGGGGAATGAGCAGTTCTTC. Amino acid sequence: CSARVPSGMGNEQFF.

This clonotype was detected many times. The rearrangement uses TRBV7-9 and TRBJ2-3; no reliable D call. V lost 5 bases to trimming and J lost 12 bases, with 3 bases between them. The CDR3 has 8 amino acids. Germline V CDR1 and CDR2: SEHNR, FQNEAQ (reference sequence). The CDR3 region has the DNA TGTGCCAGCAGCCCACAGTATTTT. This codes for CASSPQYF.

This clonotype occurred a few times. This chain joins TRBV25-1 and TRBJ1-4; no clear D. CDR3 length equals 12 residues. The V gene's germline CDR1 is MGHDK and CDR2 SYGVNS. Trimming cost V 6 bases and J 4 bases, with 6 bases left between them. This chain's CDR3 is CASRENNEKLFF. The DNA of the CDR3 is TGTGCCAGCAGGGAGAATAATGAAAAACTGTTTTTT.

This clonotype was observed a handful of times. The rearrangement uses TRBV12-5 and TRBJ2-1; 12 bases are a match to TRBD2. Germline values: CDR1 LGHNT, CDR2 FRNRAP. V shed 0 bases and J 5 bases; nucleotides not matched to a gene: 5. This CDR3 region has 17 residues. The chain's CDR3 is CASGLVQGLAGHNEQFF. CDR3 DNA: TGTGCTAGTGGTTTGGTACAGGGACTAGCGGGTCACAATGAGCAGTTCTTC. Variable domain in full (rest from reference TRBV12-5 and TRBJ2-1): DARVTQTPRHKVTEMGQEVTMRCQPILGHNTVFWYRQTMMQGLELLAYFRNRAPLDDSGMPKDRFSAEMPDATLATLKIQPSEPRDSAVYFCASGLVQGLAGHNEQFFGPGTRLTVL.

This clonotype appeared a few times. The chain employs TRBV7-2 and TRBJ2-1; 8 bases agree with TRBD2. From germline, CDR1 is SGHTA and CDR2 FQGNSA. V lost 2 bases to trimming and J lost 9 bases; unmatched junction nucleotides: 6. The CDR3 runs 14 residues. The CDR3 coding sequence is TGTGCCAGCAGCTTAACCGGGACTAGAGTTGAGCAGTTCTTC. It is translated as CASSLTGTRVEQFF.

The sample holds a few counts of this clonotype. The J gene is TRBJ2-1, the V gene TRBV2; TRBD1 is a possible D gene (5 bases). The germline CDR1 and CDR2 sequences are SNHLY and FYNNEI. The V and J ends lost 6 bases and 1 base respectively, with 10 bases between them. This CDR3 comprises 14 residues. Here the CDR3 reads CASRGARSYNEQFF. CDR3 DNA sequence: TGTGCCAGCAGAGGGGCCCGTTCCTACAATGAGCAGTTCTTC. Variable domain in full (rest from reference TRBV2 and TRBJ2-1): EPEVTQTPSHQVTQMGQEVILRCVPISNHLYFYWYRQILGQKVEFLVSFYNNEISEKSEIFDDQFSVERPDGSNFTLKIRSTKLEDSAMYFCASRGARSYNEQFFGPGTRLTVL.

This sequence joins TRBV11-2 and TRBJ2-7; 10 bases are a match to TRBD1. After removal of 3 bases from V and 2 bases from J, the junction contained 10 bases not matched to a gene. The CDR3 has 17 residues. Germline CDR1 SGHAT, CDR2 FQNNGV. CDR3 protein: CASSFRGDRGATYEQYF. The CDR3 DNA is TGTGCCAGCAGCTTTCGGGGGGACAGGGGCGCAACCTACGAGCAGTACTTC.

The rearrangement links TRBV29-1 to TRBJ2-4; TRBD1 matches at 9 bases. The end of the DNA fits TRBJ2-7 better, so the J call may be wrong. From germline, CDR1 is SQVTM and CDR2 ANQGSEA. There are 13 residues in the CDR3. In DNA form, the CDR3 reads TGCAGCGTTACCCGGACAGGGGACTACGAGCAGTACTTC. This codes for CSVTRTGDYEQYF.